The 21 T cell receptor beta chains presented below share a single source sample, sequenced in a study of T-cell reconstitution after alpha-beta-depleted transplantation in children. Preparation of the TCRbeta library was carried out with unique molecular identifiers. TCRdb passed the PCR reads through MiXCR, listing each CDR3 protein once. This table holds roughly 200,000 distinct CDR3 sequences, around 9.2% found once. Here the sequenced sample was PBMCs, mostly from graft donor cells, taken 360 days after TCRalphabeta/CD19-depleted stem cell transplant. Receptors were obtained from a male patient under 10 years old who had a stem cell transplant for acute myeloid leukemia, so the T cells may come from the graft donor.

This clonotype was picked up many times. V usage is TRBV29-1 and J usage is TRBJ2-7; no clear D gene. This CDR3 has 13 residues. Germline V gene sequence: CDR1 SQVTM, CDR2 ANQGSEA. Trimming removed 7 bases at V and 0 bases at J, with 13 bases between. The CDR3 DNA reads TGCAGCGCAAAAGGAAGACTCTCCTACGAGCAGTACTTC. The encoded protein is CSAKGRLSYEQYF.

This clonotype was detected ten times or more. V and J are TRBV12-3 or TRBV12-4 and TRBJ1-1; 8 bases are a match to TRBD1. The CDR3 runs 15 residues. The V and J ends lost 4 bases and 1 base, in that order; junction bases with no gene match: 5. CDR3 region: CASSSHGTGNTEAFF. CDR3 nucleotides: TGTGCCAGCAGTTCCCACGGGACAGGGAACACTGAAGCTTTCTTT.

This rearrangement joins TRBV5-1 to TRBJ1-1, with TRBD1 matching over 9 bases. This CDR3 comprises 16 residues. Losses at the gene ends were 4 bases for V and 4 bases for J; bases not matched to a gene: 11. CDR1 and CDR2 from the germline V gene are SGHRS and YFSETQ. The CDR3 region is CASSMIRTGAGTEAFF. CDR3 DNA: TGCGCCAGCAGCATGATACGGACAGGGGCAGGCACTGAAGCTTTCTTT.

The chain has TRBV11-2 and TRBJ1-3; no reliable D call. V gave up 0 bases and J gave up 3 bases, with 6 bases separating them. Germline values: CDR1 SGHAT, CDR2 FQNNGV. CDR3 length: 14 residues. CDR3 loop: CASSLDHSGNTIYF. The CDR3 region has the DNA TGTGCCAGCAGCTTAGATCATAGTGGAAACACCATATATTTT.

The table lists this clonotype with a few counts. This chain connects TRBV12-3 or TRBV12-4 to TRBJ1-2; no clear D. The V gene lost 5 bases and the J gene lost 4 bases, with 5 bases spanning the gap. CDR3 length: 11 amino acids. The CDR3 DNA sequence: TGTGCCAGCAGTCCGGCCTATGGCTACACCTTC. Its protein is CASSPAYGYTF.

In its sample, this clonotype was seen many times. V usage is TRBV7-6 and J usage is TRBJ2-3; TRBD2 aligns across 9 bases. The germline V gene encodes CDR1 SGHVS and CDR2 FNYEAQ. The CDR3 covers 17 residues. Trimming removed 0 bases from V and 3 bases from J; junction bases left unmatched: 7. DNA for the CDR3: TGTGCCAGCAGCTTAGCGCGCGCGGGAGGGGGAACAGATACGCAGTATTTT. This sequence encodes CASSLARAGGGTDTQYF.

The table lists this clonotype with a few counts. V usage is TRBV5-1 and J usage is TRBJ1-3, with TRBD1 matching over 8 bases. CDR3 length: 16 amino acids. V trimming: 3 bases; J trimming: 0 bases; junction bases outside the gene matches: 5. Germline assignment: CDR1 SGHRS and CDR2 YFSETQ. Here the CDR3 reads CASSYRTGSSGNTIYF. The CDR3 DNA is TGCGCCAGCAGCTACCGGACAGGGAGCTCTGGAAACACCATATATTTT. Together with reference TRBV5-1 and TRBJ1-3, the CDR3 gives the full variable domain: KAGVTQTPRYLIKTRGQQVTLSCSPISGHRSVSWYQQTPGQGLQFLFEYFSETQRNKGNFPGRFSGRQFSNSRSEMNVSTLELGDSALYLCASSYRTGSSGNTIYFGEGSWLTVV.

This clonotype came up a few times. V usage is TRBV5-1 and J usage is TRBJ2-3, with D maybe TRBD2 (5 bases). The CDR3 runs 14 residues. The V gene's germline CDR1 is SGHRS and CDR2 YFSETQ. The V end was cut by 4 bases, the J end by 7 bases, with 16 bases between. Here the CDR3 reads CASSLDGLPHTQYF. CDR3 bases: TGCGCCAGCAGCCTTGACGGACTGCCCCATACGCAGTATTTT.

The table lists this clonotype with a few counts. The genes are TRBV12-3 or TRBV12-4 and TRBJ1-5; unclear D gene. Trimming removed 1 base at V and 2 bases at J, with 15 bases between. This CDR3 spans 17 amino acids. The CDR3 DNA is TGTGCCAGCAGTTTAGTTAATCCCCGTCCGGGCAATCAGCCCCAGCATTTT. Protein product: CASSLVNPRPGNQPQHF.

This clonotype was seen only a few times. The J gene is TRBJ1-4, the V gene TRBV4-3; 10 nucleotides align to TRBD1. The CDR3 spans 18 residues. V dropped 1 base and J dropped 3; count of bases not matched to a gene: 8. The germline V gene encodes CDR1 LGHNA and CDR2 YSLEER. In nucleotides, the CDR3 is TGCGCCAGCAGCCAAGCTACGACAGGGGGCTTGGCTAATGAAAAACTGTTTTTT. Residues: CASSQATTGGLANEKLFF.

This clonotype was detected only a few times. The chain has TRBV5-6 and TRBJ2-2; D not resolved. The CDR3 runs 16 residues. The V gene's germline CDR1 is SGHDT and CDR2 YYEEEE. V was clipped by 2 bases and J by 4 bases, with 15 bases between them. The CDR3 protein is CASSFDTGRSTGELFF. The DNA of the CDR3 is TGTGCCAGCAGCTTCGACACCGGACGGAGCACCGGGGAGCTGTTTTTT.

This clonotype showed up many times. The chain links TRBV29-1 to TRBJ1-1; 7 nucleotides align to TRBD1. Unmatched junction bases numbered 2, after V lost 7 bases and J lost 0 bases. The CDR3 is 12 residues long. CDR1 is SQVTM, CDR2 ANQGSEA, per germline. The DNA of the CDR3 is TGCAGCGCAGACAGGGTGAACACTGAAGCTTTCTTT. This gives the protein CSADRVNTEAFF.

This clonotype was seen repeatedly, ten times or more. The genes are TRBV28 and TRBJ2-1; 11 bases agree with TRBD2. The V and J ends lost 6 bases and 1 base, in that order; junction bases with no gene match: 14. Germline values: CDR1 MDHEN, CDR2 SYDVKM. This CDR3 has 19 residues. CDR3: CASSPTSPASGGSYNEQFF. The DNA of the CDR3 is TGTGCCAGCAGCCCCACCTCCCCGGCTAGCGGGGGGTCCTACAATGAGCAGTTCTTC.

There are many counts of this clonotype. The V gene is TRBV12-3 or TRBV12-4, the J gene TRBJ2-5; 11 bases align to TRBD2. V was clipped by 5 bases and J by 2 bases; unmatched bases: 10. The CDR3 loop spans 17 amino acids. The CDR3 nucleotides read TGTGCCAGCAGTCCGCAACCCAGACTAGCGGGGCAAGAGACCCAGTACTTC. Its translation: CASSPQPRLAGQETQYF.

There are a few counts of this clonotype. The chain carries TRBV9 and TRBJ2-5; tentative D call: TRBD1 (6 bases). This CDR3 is built from 14 residues. V was pared by 0 bases and J by 6 bases, with 12 bases between. From germline, CDR1 is SGDLS and CDR2 YYNGEE. The CDR3 coding sequence is TGTGCCAGCAGCGTAGAATACAGGGCGAAGACCCAGTACTTC. It yields the protein CASSVEYRAKTQYF.

This clonotype was recorded a few times. This chain uses TRBV5-1 with TRBJ1-2, with TRBD1 matching over 7 bases. Trimming cost V 0 bases and J 6 bases; bases outside gene matches: 11. The germline gives CDR1 SGHRS, CDR2 YFSETQ. The CDR3 spans 16 residues. CDR3 region: CASSLATGTANDGYTF. The CDR3 DNA sequence: TGCGCCAGCAGCTTGGCAACGGGGACAGCAAATGATGGCTACACCTTC. The whole variable domain, remainder taken from reference TRBV5-1 and TRBJ1-2, is KAGVTQTPRYLIKTRGQQVTLSCSPISGHRSVSWYQQTPGQGLQFLFEYFSETQRNKGNFPGRFSGRQFSNSRSEMNVSTLELGDSALYLCASSLATGTANDGYTFGSGTRLTVV.

This clonotype was detected only a few times. The V call is TRBV20-1, the J call TRBJ2-5, with TRBD1 identical over 7 bases. Trimming at V came to 6 bases and at J to 5 bases, leaving 9 bases not matched to a gene. Germline V gives CDR1 DFQATT, CDR2 SNEGSKA (reference sequence). The CDR3 length is 13 residues. The CDR3 nucleotides are TGCAGTGCCCCCGAGGGGGCGCTTGAGACCCAGTACTTC. This sequence encodes CSAPEGALETQYF.

This chain connects TRBV4-3 to TRBJ2-5; unclear D gene. Germline-derived CDR1 and CDR2 are LGHNA and YSLEER. V was trimmed by 0 bases and J by 5 bases, leaving 10 bases between them. This CDR3 comprises 14 residues. Here the CDR3 DNA reads TGCGCCAGCAGCCAAGAGTCCAGTAGGGAGACCCAGTACTTC. This codes for CASSQESSRETQYF.

This clonotype was found a few times. This chain uses TRBV18 with TRBJ2-4; D possibly matches TRBD1 or TRBD2 (5 bases each). CDR1 is KGHSH, CDR2 LQKENI, per germline. Trimming took 0 bases from V and 1 from J, leaving 7 bases between them. The CDR3 spans 15 residues. The CDR3 region has the DNA TGTGCCAGCTCACCACCGGGGACCGCCAAAAACATTCAGTACTTC. Translated, it gives CASSPPGTAKNIQYF.

The CDR3 DNA sequence: TGCGCCAGCAGCCCCGACTTGAGCTCCTACAATGAGCAGTTCTTC. Protein: CASSPDLSSYNEQFF. The chain carries TRBV5-1 and TRBJ2-1; unclear D gene. Trimming stripped 4 bases from V and 0 bases from J, with 11 bases between. The CDR3 has 15 amino acids. Germline lookup yields CDR1 SGHRS and CDR2 YFSETQ.

The table lists this clonotype with many counts. V and J are TRBV5-1 and TRBJ2-3; 7 positions match TRBD1. Germline CDR1 and CDR2: SGHRS and YFSETQ. With 4 bases clipped from V and 5 bases from J, the junction kept 7 bases outside the gene matches. CDR3 size: 14 residues. The CDR3, as DNA: TGCGCCAGCAGCCCACAGGGGTTGGGAGATACGCAGTATTTT. Translating it yields CASSPQGLGDTQYF.